This is a list of T cell receptor beta chains from one sample in a study of CD8+ T cells in alopecia areata. Sequenced by immunoSEQ multiplex PCR; TCRdb stores in-frame clones only, minus some. The repertoire has about 150,000 clones, around half of them found once; the top ten carry roughly a fifth. The sample here was CD8+ T cells sorted from blood, taken at week 0. The origin of the receptors is a human donor with alopecia areata. Both conserved end residues are trimmed from each CDR3. The order of the fields is V gene, J gene, CDR3 protein.

TRBV29-1	TRBJ1-2	SVAAQGTSEGYT
TRBV29-1	TRBJ2-7	SVTGPDYEQY
TRBV9	TRBJ1-2	ASSPRISPVLGGYT
TRBV7-6	TRBJ2-1	ASSRLGQGEVASSYNEQF
TRBV9	TRBJ2-5	ASSASGALQETQY
TRBV19	TRBJ1-1	ASRAGGGTEAF
TRBV29-1	TRBJ2-5	SVVAPGKGETQY
TRBV5-4	TRBJ2-5	ASSSGGFETQY
TRBV19	TRBJ2-1	ASSITTLNEQF
TRBV29-1	TRBJ2-5	SVEPAGQETQY
TRBV4-3	TRBJ2-2	ASSPTPPTGTGELF
TRBV28	TRBJ2-1	ASSLSGLYNEQF
TRBV9	TRBJ2-1	ASSVGSNEQF
TRBV25-1	TRBJ1-1	ASSGGQEVTEAF
TRBV7-2	TRBJ2-1	ASSWTAGGHNEQF
TRBV30	TRBJ2-7	AWSAGTGTYEQY
TRBV25-1	TRBJ1-1	ASFGGGVTEAF
TRBV6-6	TRBJ1-5	ASKDPLDQPQH
TRBV6-1	TRBJ2-1	ASSETGDPYNEQF
TRBV7-6	TRBJ2-7	ASSLGQGEYEQY
TRBV7-7	TRBJ2-1	ASSFTSGPYNEQF
TRBV6-4	TRBJ2-3	ASSDPQGDTQY